The 32 T cell receptor beta chains presented below share a single source sample, sequenced in a study of cytomegalovirus exposure and HLA in healthy donors. With 60 Vbeta and 13 Jbeta primers, the PCR was carried out. The assay was immunoSEQ multiplex PCR, and TCRdb's table has in-frame clones only and misses some. The sample contains around 130,000 clones, 70% to 85% of which appear only once. Sequencing was carried out using PBMCs. The receptors originated from a young man in good health and CMV-seropositive.

This clone appeared once. This rearrangement joins TRBV5-1 to TRBJ1-1; perhaps TRBD1 as D (6 bases). The CDR3 contains 14 residues. Between the trimmed V and J ends, which lost 0 bases and 2 bases, there was a span of 8 bases. Germline lookup yields CDR1 SGHRS and CDR2 YFSETQ. CDR3 sequence: CASSLGGTNTEAFF. The CDR3 DNA sequence: TGCGCCAGCAGCTTGGGAGGGACAAACACTGAAGCTTTCTTT. Variable domain in full (rest from reference TRBV5-1 and TRBJ1-1): KAGVTQTPRYLIKTRGQQVTLSCSPISGHRSVSWYQQTPGQGLQFLFEYFSETQRNKGNFPGRFSGRQFSNSRSEMNVSTLELGDSALYLCASSLGGTNTEAFFGQGTRLTVV.

In this sample, this clone turned up a few times. V gene TRBV27 combines with J gene TRBJ1-1, with a possible D match to TRBD1 (5 bases). Per the germline V gene, CDR1 is MNHEY and CDR2 is SMNVEV (reference sequence). V shed 3 bases and J shed 4 bases, with 12 bases lying between them. CDR3 length equals 14 residues. The CDR3 nucleotides are TGTGCCAGCAGTTTTGCAGGGTGGAGCACTGAAGCTTTCTTT. Translating gives CASSFAGWSTEAFF.

The chain joins TRBV9 to TRBJ2-3; weak D call: TRBD2 (6 bases). V was trimmed by 0 bases and J by 0 bases, leaving 11 bases between them. The CDR3 is 16 amino acids. Germline V gene sequence: CDR1 SGDLS, CDR2 YYNGEE. CDR3 nucleotides: TGTGCCAGCAGCGTAGGAGTAGCGGTAAGCACAGATACGCAGTATTTT. Protein sequence: CASSVGVAVSTDTQYF.

The rearrangement joins TRBV4-2 to TRBJ2-7; 12 bases agree with TRBD1. CDR3 length: 16 residues. Trimming cost V 1 base and J 7 bases; bases outside gene matches: 8. CDR1 is LGHNA, CDR2 YNFKEQ, per germline. CDR3 protein: CASSQATGQGAEEQYF. The DNA for the CDR3 is TGTGCCAGCAGCCAAGCCACGGGACAGGGGGCGGAGGAGCAGTACTTC.

This chain uses TRBV14 with TRBJ2-5, with D possibly being TRBD2 (6 bases). Per the germline V gene, CDR1 is SGHDN and CDR2 is FVKESK. Trimming stripped 2 bases from V and 4 bases from J, with 32 bases between. The CDR3 contains 21 residues. The CDR3 bases are TGTGCCAGCAGCCAAATCCCAGTCCCGCGCGGAGGGAGTAGGCTTAGAGAGACCCAGTACTTC. Its translation: CASSQIPVPRGGSRLRETQYF.

The sample holds one count of this clone. CDR3 coding DNA: TGTGCCAGCAGTACACAGGCCTCTGGAAACACCATATATTTT. Translating gives CASSTQASGNTIYF. The chain has TRBV28 and TRBJ1-3; tentative D call: TRBD1 (5 bases). In germline, CDR1 is MDHEN, CDR2 SYDVKM. Deletions cut 5 bases from V and 0 bases from J, with 8 bases between. The CDR3 has 14 amino acids.

This chain's CDR3 is CASSLGPGGGADTQYF. The CDR3 coding sequence is TGCGCCAGCAGCTTGGGTCCGGGTGGGGGGGCAGATACGCAGTATTTT. This chain links TRBV5-1 with TRBJ2-3; 7 nucleotides match TRBD2. The germline CDR1 and CDR2 sequences are SGHRS and YFSETQ. The ends lost 0 bases at V and 4 bases at J; junction bases unmatched: 8. CDR3 length: 16 amino acids.

J is TRBJ1-5 and V is TRBV5-5; TRBD1 is a possible D gene (6 bases). V was trimmed by 4 bases and J by 3 bases, leaving 14 bases between them. The germline V gene has CDR1 SGHKS and CDR2 YYEKEE (reference sequence). The CDR3 contains 15 residues. The DNA for the CDR3 is TGTGCCAGCAGCCAAATGGACAGACTCAATCAGCCCCAGCATTTT. Translation: CASSQMDRLNQPQHF.

The CDR3 loop reads CASSLGTGWNYGYTF. The CDR3 region has the DNA TGTGCCAGCAGCTTGGGGACAGGATGGAACTATGGCTACACCTTC. The chain employs TRBV5-6 and TRBJ1-2; 7 bases fit TRBD1. Looked up from germline, CDR1 is SGHDT and CDR2 is YYEEEE. The V gene end was trimmed by 0 bases and the J gene end by 2 bases; junction bases not matched to a gene: 4. The CDR3 extends over 15 amino acids.

The CDR3 reads CALFPSGSEAFF. CDR3 coding DNA: TGTGCCTTATTCCCTTCGGGGTCTGAAGCTTTCTTT. The chain is built from TRBV6-1 and TRBJ1-1; unclear D gene. The germline V and J ends were trimmed by 11 bases and 6 bases, with 16 bases remaining between them. Looked up from germline, CDR1 is MNHNS and CDR2 is SASEGT. The CDR3 sequence is 12 residues long.

This clone is a singleton in its sample. The V and J genes are TRBV4-1 and TRBJ2-2; D is unresolved. Trimming took 0 bases from V and 7 from J, leaving 9 bases between them. The germline V gene has CDR1 MGHRA and CDR2 YSYEKL. This CDR3 is built from 14 residues. The CDR3 is CASSQDHSIGELFF. The DNA for the CDR3 is TGCGCCAGCAGCCAAGATCACAGCATCGGGGAGCTGTTTTTT.

In the case of this clone: A junction boundary mismatches the germline segment, possibly from a read error. The chain uses TRBV19 and TRBJ2-5; 11 bases align to TRBD2. This CDR3 is built from 13 residues. Germline V gives CDR1 LNHDA, CDR2 SQIVND (reference sequence). The CDR3 sequence is CASSRGLAGPLNF. CDR3 DNA sequence: TGTGCCAGTAGTAGAGGACTAGCGGGTCCACTTAACTTC. Combining the CDR3 with reference TRBV19 and TRBJ2-5 gives the whole variable domain DGGITQSPKYLFRKEGQNVTLSCEQNLNHDAMYWYRQDPGQGLRLIYYSQIVNDFQKGDIAEGYSVSREKKESFPLTVTSAQKNPTAFYLCASSRGLAGPLNFGPGTRLLVL.

The chain employs TRBV7-6 and TRBJ1-2; tentative D call: TRBD1 (6 bases). Trimming took off 2 bases at V and 6 bases at J, with 13 bases between the two ends. This CDR3 has 14 amino acids. Germline lookup yields CDR1 SGHVS and CDR2 FNYEAQ. CDR3 coding DNA: TGTGCCAGCAGCTTACGCATACAGGGAGATGGCTACACCTTC. Amino acid sequence: CASSLRIQGDGYTF.

The gene calls are TRBV6-6 and TRBJ1-6, with 7 bases fitting TRBD1. This CDR3 is 15 amino acids long. CDR1 and CDR2 from the germline V gene are MNHNY and SVGAGI (reference sequence). Germline trimming cut 4 bases from V and 3 bases from J; bases unmatched to any gene: 3. For the CDR3, the DNA is TGTGCCAGCAGTTCCCGGGACAGCTATAATTCACCCCTCCACTTT. It translates to CASSSRDSYNSPLHF.

V is TRBV23-1 and J is TRBJ1-5; D not certain. TRBV23-1 is an ORF, with its function uncertain. Trimming cost V 5 bases and J 3 bases, with 11 bases left between them. The CDR3 is 14 residues long. The CDR3, as DNA: TGCGCCAGCAGTACGCGGCCACTCAATCAGCCCCAGCATTTT. Its protein product is CASSTRPLNQPQHF.

This clone was seen a single time. The V call is TRBV5-8, the J call TRBJ1-3; a weak D match, TRBD1 (6 bases). Germline-derived CDR1 and CDR2 are SGHTS and YDEGEE. V lost 4 bases to trimming and J lost 1 base, with 12 bases between them. The CDR3 length is 15 residues. CDR3 DNA: TGTGCCAGCAGCCGAGATCAGGGGTCTGGAAACACCATATATTTT. Amino acid sequence: CASSRDQGSGNTIYF.

As concerns this clone: A read error may account for a junction end that differs from germline. Other DNA sequences in the sample encode the same CDR3. The CDR3 sequence is CATSRVMNTEAFF. The CDR3 nucleotides read TGTGCCACCAGTAGAGTCATGAACACTGAAGCTTTCTTT. J is TRBJ1-1 and V is TRBV15; the D is unclear. The CDR3 has 13 amino acids. Germline-derived CDR1 and CDR2 are LNHNV and YYDKDF (reference sequence).

This clone was recorded only once. This chain uses TRBV9 with TRBJ2-2; TRBD1 matches 7 bases. The germline V gene has CDR1 SGDLS and CDR2 YYNGEE. Trimming took 2 bases from V and 1 from J; bases not matched to a gene: 2. This CDR3 has 15 residues. CDR3 residues: CASSVHRGNTGELFF. The CDR3 DNA sequence: TGTGCCAGCAGCGTTCACAGGGGGAACACCGGGGAGCTGTTTTTT.

The J gene is TRBJ1-1, the V gene TRBV21-1; TRBD1, the D gene given by the table, was not confirmed from the DNA. TRBV21-1 is annotated as a pseudogene. This CDR3 comprises 13 residues. CDR3 bases: TGTGCCAGCAGCAGACAGAGGAACACTGAAGCTTTCTTT. Protein: CASSRQRNTEAFF.

The rearrangement links TRBV6-6 to TRBJ1-2; 7 nucleotides line up with TRBD1. The CDR3 contains 14 residues. Germline V gene data show CDR1 as MNHNY and CDR2 as SVGAGI (reference sequence). V lost 2 bases to trimming and J lost 3 bases; unmatched junction nucleotides: 3. In DNA, the CDR3 is TGTGCCAGCAGTTACCAGGGGGAGGACTATGGCTACACCTTC. Amino acids: CASSYQGEDYGYTF.

This sequence joins TRBV4-2 and TRBJ2-1; D might be TRBD2 (7 bases). The germline gives CDR1 LGHNA, CDR2 YNFKEQ. This CDR3 region has 19 residues. The V and J ends lost 3 bases and 8 bases respectively, with 29 bases between them. The CDR3 reads CASSQGQTLRGTRGDEQFF. The CDR3 DNA is TGTGCCAGCAGCCAGGGCCAGACCTTGCGGGGGACGAGGGGGGATGAGCAGTTCTTC.

This clone has a handful of counts. The genes are TRBV11-2 and TRBJ2-3; 7 positions agree with TRBD2. The CDR3 sequence is 14 residues long. From germline, CDR1 is SGHAT and CDR2 FQNNGV. V gave up 1 base and J gave up 4 bases; unmatched junction bases: 2. Here the CDR3 DNA reads TGTGCCAGCAGCTTAGGGGGGGGTTCAGATACGCAGTATTTT. This encodes CASSLGGGSDTQYF.

V and J are TRBV4-2 and TRBJ2-7, with D hard to call. Germline V gives CDR1 LGHNA, CDR2 YNFKEQ. V was pared by 3 bases and J by 5 bases, with 11 bases between. The CDR3 consists of 13 residues. CDR3: CASSHPEVDEQYF. The CDR3 DNA reads as TGTGCCAGCAGCCACCCAGAGGTGGACGAGCAGTACTTC.

The rearrangement joins TRBV5-1 to TRBJ1-1, with D perhaps TRBD1 (5 bases). Per germline, CDR1 SGHRS and CDR2 YFSETQ. The CDR3 has 14 residues. V was clipped by 3 bases and J by 3 bases, with 12 bases between them. CDR3: CASSSQPTDTEAFF. The CDR3 DNA reads as TGCGCCAGCAGCTCACAACCGACAGACACTGAAGCTTTCTTT.

The CDR3 protein is CASSLVSTGEKLFF. Written as DNA, the CDR3 is TGCGCCAGCAGCTTGGTCTCCACCGGTGAAAAACTGTTTTTT. The V gene is TRBV5-1, the J gene TRBJ1-4; D is unclear. Germline V CDR1 and CDR2: SGHRS, YFSETQ. Trimming left V 0 bases short and J 7 bases short, with 10 bases between. This CDR3 region has 14 residues.

This sequence joins TRBV30 and TRBJ2-3, with TRBD2 matching 16 bases. Trimming removed 3 bases from V and 4 bases from J; junction bases left unmatched: 10. Germline assignment: CDR1 GTSNPN and CDR2 SVGIG (reference sequence). The length of the CDR3 is 18 residues. The CDR3 loop is CAWRFGTSGGAGSDTQYF. In nucleotides, the CDR3 is TGTGCCTGGAGGTTCGGGACTAGCGGGGGGGCCGGTTCAGATACGCAGTATTTT.

This clone was counted only a few times. The chain couples TRBV5-1 to TRBJ1-6, with D tentatively TRBD1 (6 bases). The CDR3 consists of 18 residues. The germline V gene has CDR1 SGHRS and CDR2 YFSETQ. Trimming shortened V by 3 bases and J by 7 bases, and 23 bases separated the two germline ends. The CDR3 coding sequence is TGCGCCAGCAGCTCCACCCTTAGGGCAGGGGTCAGAAATTCACCCCTCCACTTT. It specifies CASSSTLRAGVRNSPLHF. Full variable domain (remainder filled in from reference TRBV5-1 and TRBJ1-6): KAGVTQTPRYLIKTRGQQVTLSCSPISGHRSVSWYQQTPGQGLQFLFEYFSETQRNKGNFPGRFSGRQFSNSRSEMNVSTLELGDSALYLCASSSTLRAGVRNSPLHFGNGTRLTVT.

This clone was picked up a small number of times. The chain couples TRBV5-4 to TRBJ1-1; D perhaps matches TRBD1 (5 bases). V was trimmed by 4 bases and J by 5 bases, leaving 27 bases between them. This CDR3 is 18 amino acids long. Germline CDR1 SGHNT, CDR2 YYREEE (reference sequence). Here the CDR3 reads CASSLGLWLRGGETEAFF. Written as DNA, the CDR3 is TGTGCCAGCAGCCTGGGACTATGGTTGCGGGGAGGTGAAACTGAAGCTTTCTTT. The full variable domain, rest sourced from reference TRBV5-4 and TRBJ1-1, is ETGVTQSPTHLIKTRGQQVTLRCSSQSGHNTVSWYQQALGQGPQFIFQYYREEENGRGNFPPRFSGLQFPNYSSELNVNALELDDSALYLCASSLGLWLRGGETEAFFGQGTRLTVV.

The rearrangement links TRBV5-4 to TRBJ2-4, with a tentative D call TRBD1 (6 bases). The CDR3 runs to 16 residues. Trimming shortened V by 0 bases and J by 8 bases, and 18 bases separated the two germline ends. Germline CDR1 reads SGHNT; CDR2 reads YYREEE (reference sequence). As DNA, the CDR3 is TGTGCCAGCAGCTTGGCCCAGGGGCCGACAACGGACATTCAGTACTTC. It translates to CASSLAQGPTTDIQYF.

This clone has only a few counts. Other nucleotide sequences in the sample specify the same CDR3. CDR3 sequence (DNA): TGTGCCAGCAGCGTAGCCGGTGAGCAGTTCTTC. This sequence encodes CASSVAGEQFF. This chain uses TRBV9 with TRBJ2-1; no reliable D call. CDR1 and CDR2 from the germline V gene are SGDLS and YYNGEE. The CDR3 covers 11 residues. Deletions cut 0 bases from V and 9 bases from J, with 4 bases between.

This clone was recorded once. The chain employs TRBV30 and TRBJ2-7; possible D gene TRBD2, 5 bases. V was clipped by 1 base and J by 3 bases, with 10 bases between them. The germline CDR1 and CDR2 sequences are GTSNPN and SVGIG (reference sequence). This CDR3 contains 13 residues. CDR3 sequence (DNA): TGTGCCTGGAGTGGCCGGGGAGTCTACGAGCAGTACTTC. Its protein is CAWSGRGVYEQYF.

The chain combines TRBV9 with TRBJ2-1; TRBD2 matches at 7 bases. The germline V gene has CDR1 SGDLS and CDR2 YYNGEE. This CDR3 spans 15 amino acids. Trimming cost V 2 bases and J 5 bases; bases outside gene matches: 7. The CDR3 reads CASSVGGTTDNEQFF. The DNA of the CDR3 is TGTGCCAGCAGCGTTGGGGGGACTACCGACAATGAGCAGTTCTTC.